Below, 6 T cell receptor beta chains from the same sample are listed, as sequenced in a study of T-cell memory formation after mild COVID-19. MiXCR, applied by TCRdb to the 5' RACE reads, yields one record per CDR3 protein. The sample holds around 320,000 distinct CDR3 sequences, under 30% seen once. Sample: PBMCs or a T cell subset sorted from them (not recorded which). The receptors originated from an adult woman who had mild COVID-19 (a few samples of this study predate the infection). Cell type and time point are not known.

This clonotype occurred many times. The rearrangement joins TRBV20-1 to TRBJ1-2; D ambiguous. CDR1 is DFQATT and CDR2 is SNEGSKA in the germline V gene (reference sequence). The CDR3 totals 11 residues. Trimming took 1 base from V and 1 from J, leaving 1 base between them. Here the CDR3 DNA reads TGCAGTGCTAGAGTTAACTATGGCTACACCTTC. Its protein product is CSARVNYGYTF.

The chain uses TRBV27 and TRBJ2-1; 9 bases align to TRBD2. Germline lookup yields CDR1 MNHEY and CDR2 SMNVEV (reference sequence). Losses at the gene ends were 3 bases for V and 2 bases for J; bases not matched to a gene: 2. This CDR3 region has 15 residues. The CDR3 is CASSFGLAPYNEQFF. The CDR3 coding sequence is TGTGCCAGCAGTTTTGGACTAGCGCCCTACAATGAGCAGTTCTTC.

The J gene is TRBJ2-3, the V gene TRBV15, with 7 bases matching TRBD1. There are 18 residues in the CDR3. Germline V gene data show CDR1 as LNHNV and CDR2 as YYDKDF (reference sequence). V shed 2 bases, J shed 11 bases, and the junction held 22 bases outside the gene matches. The CDR3 region has the DNA TGTGCCACCAGCAGACCCTTACTGACAGGGCCCGCACCCGAGGTGCAGTATTTT. It codes for CATSRPLLTGPAPEVQYF. The whole variable domain, filled in from reference TRBV15 and TRBJ2-3, reads DAMVIQNPRYQVTQFGKPVTLSCSQTLNHNVMYWYQQKSSQAPKLLFHYYDKDFNNEADTPDNFQSRRPNTSFCFLDIRSPGLGDTAMYLCATSRPLLTGPAPEVQYFGPGTRLTVL.

CDR3 coding DNA: TGTGCCAGCAGCTTAATGACTGAAGCTTTCTTT. Its protein product is CASSLMTEAFF. The V and J genes are TRBV7-9 and TRBJ1-1, with unresolved D. This CDR3 contains 11 residues. V gave up 2 bases and J gave up 5 bases, with 3 bases separating them. The germline V gene has CDR1 SEHNR and CDR2 FQNEAQ (reference sequence).

This clonotype was observed a handful of times. The rearrangement uses TRBV2 and TRBJ2-1, with 8 positions matching TRBD1. With V trimmed by 11 bases and J by 7 bases, 10 bases remained unmatched. The CDR3 runs 13 residues. Germline V gene data show CDR1 as SNHLY and CDR2 as FYNNEI. This CDR3 is CACGQGLANEQFF. The CDR3 DNA is TGTGCCTGTGGACAGGGCCTAGCGAATGAGCAGTTCTTC. The entire variable domain, with the rest obtained from reference TRBV2 and TRBJ2-1, is as follows: EPEVTQTPSHQVTQMGQEVILRCVPISNHLYFYWYRQILGQKVEFLVSFYNNEISEKSEIFDDQFSVERPDGSNFTLKIRSTKLEDSAMYFCACGQGLANEQFFGPGTRLTVL.

This chain joins TRBV4-1 and TRBJ1-2, with D tentatively TRBD1 (5 bases). The CDR3 covers 14 residues. V gave up 1 base and J gave up 8 bases, with 14 bases separating them. CDR1 MGHRA and CDR2 YSYEKL come from the germline V gene. The CDR3 nucleotides are TGCGCCAGCAGCCAAGCTGTCGAGGGACTAGGCTACACCTTC. Translating it yields CASSQAVEGLGYTF.